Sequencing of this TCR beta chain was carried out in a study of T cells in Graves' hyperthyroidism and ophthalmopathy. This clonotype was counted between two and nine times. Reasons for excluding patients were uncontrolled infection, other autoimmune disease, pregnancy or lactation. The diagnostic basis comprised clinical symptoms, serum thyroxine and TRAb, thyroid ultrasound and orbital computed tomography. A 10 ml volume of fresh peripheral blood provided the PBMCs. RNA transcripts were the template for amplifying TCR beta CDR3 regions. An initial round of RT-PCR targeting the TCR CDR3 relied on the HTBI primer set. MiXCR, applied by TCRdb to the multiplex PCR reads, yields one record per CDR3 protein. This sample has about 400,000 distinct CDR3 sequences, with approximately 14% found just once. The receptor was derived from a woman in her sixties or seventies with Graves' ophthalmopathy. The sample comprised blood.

CDR3 in DNA: TGTGCCAGCAGTTTAATGGGGGCAGGCGAGCAGTTCTTC. It is translated as CASSLMGAGEQFF. The chain has TRBV27 and TRBJ2-1; maybe TRBD1 (6 bases). The germline V gene has CDR1 MNHEY and CDR2 SMNVEV (reference sequence). Between the trimmed V and J ends, which lost 2 bases and 10 bases, there was a span of 12 bases. The CDR3 covers 13 residues.